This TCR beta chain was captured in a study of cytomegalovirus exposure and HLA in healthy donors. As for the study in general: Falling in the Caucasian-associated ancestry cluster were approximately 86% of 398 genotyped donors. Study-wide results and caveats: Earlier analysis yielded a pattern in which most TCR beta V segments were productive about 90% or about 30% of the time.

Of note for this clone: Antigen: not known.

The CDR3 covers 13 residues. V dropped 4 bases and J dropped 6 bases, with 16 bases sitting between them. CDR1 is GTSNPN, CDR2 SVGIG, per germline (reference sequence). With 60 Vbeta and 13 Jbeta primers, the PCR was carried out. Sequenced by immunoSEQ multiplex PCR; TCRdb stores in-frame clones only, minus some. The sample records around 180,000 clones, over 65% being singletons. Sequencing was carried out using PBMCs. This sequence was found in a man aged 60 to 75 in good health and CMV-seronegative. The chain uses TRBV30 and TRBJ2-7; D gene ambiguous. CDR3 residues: CAWNEARTVEQYF. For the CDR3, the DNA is TGTGCCTGGAATGAGGCGAGAACCGTCGAGCAGTACTTC.